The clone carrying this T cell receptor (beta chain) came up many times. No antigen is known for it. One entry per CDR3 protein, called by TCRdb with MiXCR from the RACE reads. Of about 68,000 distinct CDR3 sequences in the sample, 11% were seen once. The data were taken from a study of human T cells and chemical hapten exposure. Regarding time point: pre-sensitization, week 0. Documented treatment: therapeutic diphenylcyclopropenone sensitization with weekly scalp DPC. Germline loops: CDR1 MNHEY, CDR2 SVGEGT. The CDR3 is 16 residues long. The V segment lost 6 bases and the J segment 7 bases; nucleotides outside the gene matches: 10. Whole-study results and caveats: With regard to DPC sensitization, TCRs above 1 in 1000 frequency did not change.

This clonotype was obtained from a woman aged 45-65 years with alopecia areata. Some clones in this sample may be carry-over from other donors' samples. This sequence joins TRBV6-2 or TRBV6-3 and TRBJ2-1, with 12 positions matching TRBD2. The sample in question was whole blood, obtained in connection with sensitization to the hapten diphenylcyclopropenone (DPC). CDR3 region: CASSPMASGRVNEQFF. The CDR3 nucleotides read TGTGCCAGCAGCCCTATGGCTAGCGGGAGGGTAAATGAGCAGTTCTTC.